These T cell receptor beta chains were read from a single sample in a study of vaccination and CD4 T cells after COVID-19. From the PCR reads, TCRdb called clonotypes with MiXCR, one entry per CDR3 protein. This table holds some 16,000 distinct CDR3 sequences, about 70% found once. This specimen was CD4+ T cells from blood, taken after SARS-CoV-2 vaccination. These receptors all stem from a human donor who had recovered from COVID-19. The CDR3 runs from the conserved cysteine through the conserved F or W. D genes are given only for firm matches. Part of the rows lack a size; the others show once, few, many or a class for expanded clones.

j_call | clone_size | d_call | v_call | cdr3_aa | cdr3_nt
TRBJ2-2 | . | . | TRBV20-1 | CSAREARTGELFF | TGCAGTGCTAGAGAGGCACGCACCGGGGAGCTGTTTTTT
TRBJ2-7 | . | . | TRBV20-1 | CSARVPGVVSEQYF | TGCAGTGCTAGAGTACCAGGGGTTGTATCCGAGCAGTACTTC
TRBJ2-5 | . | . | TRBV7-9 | CASSLPPWESKETQYF | TGTGCCAGCAGCCTCCCGCCTTGGGAGAGTAAAGAGACCCAGTACTTC
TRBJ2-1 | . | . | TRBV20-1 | CSAHGGLGYNEQFF | TGCAGTGCTCACGGGGGTCTAGGGTACAATGAGCAGTTCTTC
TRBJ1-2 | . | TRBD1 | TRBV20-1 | CSARPPGQGKHGYTF | TGCAGTGCTAGACCCCCTGGACAGGGAAAACATGGCTACACCTTC
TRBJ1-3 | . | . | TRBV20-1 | CSAIGDGEISGNTIYF | TGCAGTGCTATTGGGGACGGAGAAATCTCTGGAAACACCATATATTTT
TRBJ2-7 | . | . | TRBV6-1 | CASSEQARSDYEQYF | TGTGCCAGCAGTGAACAGGCGCGTTCTGACTACGAGCAGTACTTC
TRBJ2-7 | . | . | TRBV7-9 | CASSSDGYEQYF | TGTGCCAGCAGCTCAGACGGCTACGAGCAGTACTTC
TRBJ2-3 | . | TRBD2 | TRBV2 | CASSEREGDTQYF | TGTGCCAGCAGTGAGCGGGAGGGAGATACGCAGTATTTT
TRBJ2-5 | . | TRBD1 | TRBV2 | CASRRDRGRETQYF | TGTGCCAGCAGGAGGGACAGGGGGCGGGAGACCCAGTACTTC
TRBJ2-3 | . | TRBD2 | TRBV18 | CASSSGLAGAADTQYF | TGTGCCAGCTCATCCGGACTAGCGGGAGCAGCAGATACGCAGTATTTT
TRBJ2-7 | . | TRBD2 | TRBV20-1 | CSALSGRGTSWYEQYF | TGCAGTGCTCTTAGCGGGAGAGGAACCTCGTGGTACGAGCAGTACTTC
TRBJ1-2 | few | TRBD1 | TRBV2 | CASGWDSYGYTF | TGTGCCAGCGGATGGGACAGCTATGGCTACACCTTC
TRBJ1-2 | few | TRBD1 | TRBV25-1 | CASSSRDRENGYTF | TGTGCCAGCAGTTCCCGGGACAGGGAGAATGGCTACACCTTC
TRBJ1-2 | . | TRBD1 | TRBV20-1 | CSARDGIGGGYGYTF | TGCAGTGCTAGAGATGGGATAGGGGGCGGGTATGGCTACACCTTC
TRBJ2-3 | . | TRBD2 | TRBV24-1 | CATGASGRYTQYF | TGTGCCACCGGAGCTAGCGGGCGCTATACGCAGTATTTT
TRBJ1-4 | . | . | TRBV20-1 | CSASFSQGSEKLFF | TGCAGTGCTAGTTTTAGCCAGGGGTCTGAAAAACTGTTTTTT
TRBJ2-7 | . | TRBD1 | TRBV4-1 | CASSPKGGGLSYEQYF | TGCGCCAGCAGCCCCAAAGGGGGCGGGCTCTCCTACGAGCAGTACTTC
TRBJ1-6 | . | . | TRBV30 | CAWTVGVYNSPLHF | TGTGCCTGGACAGTAGGGGTATACAATTCACCCCTCCACTTT
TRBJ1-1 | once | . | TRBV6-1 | CASSAEGLSTEAFF | TGTGCCAGCAGTGCAGAGGGTCTGAGCACTGAAGCTTTCTTT
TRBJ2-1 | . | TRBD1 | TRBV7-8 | CASSYDNRGSSSYNEQFF | TGTGCCAGCAGCTATGATAACAGGGGCTCGAGCTCCTACAATGAGCAGTTCTTC
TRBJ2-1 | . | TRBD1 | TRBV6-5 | CASSYTSNRGRQFF | TGTGCCAGCAGTTACACGTCAAACAGGGGGAGGCAGTTCTTC
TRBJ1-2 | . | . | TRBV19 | CASSTRQAYRDYGYTF | TGTGCCAGTAGTACTCGACAGGCGTATAGGGACTATGGCTACACCTTC
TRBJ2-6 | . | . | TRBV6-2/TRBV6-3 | CASSYPPGGHSGANVLTF | TGTGCCAGCAGTTACCCGCCTGGGGGACACTCTGGGGCCAACGTCCTGACTTTC
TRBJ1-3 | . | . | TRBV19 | CASKPGPRYTIYF | TGTGCCAGTAAACCGGGCCCACGGTACACCATATATTTT
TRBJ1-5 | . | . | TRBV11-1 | CASSLGNNQPQHF | TGTGCCAGCAGCTTGGGGAACAATCAGCCCCAGCATTTT
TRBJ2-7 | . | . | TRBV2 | CASQGSREQYF | TGTGCCAGCCAGGGGTCCAGGGAGCAGTACTTC
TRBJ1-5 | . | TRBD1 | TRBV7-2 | CASNAEGAGPQHF | TGTGCCAGCAACGCAGAGGGGGCCGGGCCCCAGCATTTT
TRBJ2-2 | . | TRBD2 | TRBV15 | CATSSPGGVSNTGELFF | TGTGCCACCAGCAGCCCGGGAGGCGTATCGAACACCGGGGAGCTGTTTTTT
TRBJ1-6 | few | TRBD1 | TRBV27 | CASSFGTGYSPLHF | TGTGCCAGCAGTTTTGGGACAGGCTATTCACCCCTCCACTTT
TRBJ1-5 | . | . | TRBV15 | CATSRERFGAVNNQPQHF | TGTGCCACCAGCAGAGAGCGGTTCGGGGCTGTTAACAATCAGCCCCAGCATTTT
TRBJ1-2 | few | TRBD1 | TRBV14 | CASSPGTGRSGYTF | TGTGCCAGCAGCCCCGGGACAGGGAGATCCGGCTACACCTTC
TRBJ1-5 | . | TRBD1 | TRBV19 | CASSLDRGGDQPQHF | TGTGCCAGTAGTTTAGACAGGGGAGGGGATCAGCCCCAGCATTTT
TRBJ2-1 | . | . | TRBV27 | CASSLTPLGEQFF | TGTGCCAGCAGTTTAACCCCGCTGGGTGAGCAGTTCTTC
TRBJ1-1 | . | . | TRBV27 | CASTTTNTEAFF | TGTGCCAGCACAACCACGAACACTGAAGCTTTCTTT
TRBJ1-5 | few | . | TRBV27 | CASSGRDNPVKWPQHF | TGTGCCAGCAGTGGCCGGGACAATCCTGTCAAATGGCCCCAGCATTTT
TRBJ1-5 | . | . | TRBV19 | CASNAGLLSNQPQHF | TGTGCCAGTAATGCGGGGTTACTTAGCAATCAGCCCCAGCATTTT
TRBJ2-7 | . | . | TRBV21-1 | CASSKARGIYEQYF | TGTGCCAGCAGCAAAGCACGGGGGATCTACGAGCAGTACTTC
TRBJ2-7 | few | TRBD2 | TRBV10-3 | CAIKDNSGSTYEQYF | TGTGCCATCAAAGATAATAGCGGGAGCACCTACGAGCAGTACTTC
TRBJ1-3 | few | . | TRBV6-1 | CASRGNTNTIYF | TGTGCCAGCAGAGGGAATACGAACACCATATATTTT
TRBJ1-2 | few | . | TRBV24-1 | CATSMGGNYGYTF | TGTGCCACCAGTATGGGGGGTAACTATGGCTACACCTTC
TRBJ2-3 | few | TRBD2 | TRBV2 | CASSPNPTSGKTDTQYF | TGTGCCAGCAGTCCGAACCCGACTAGCGGGAAGACAGATACGCAGTATTTT
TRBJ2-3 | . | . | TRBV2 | CASSWTSHTDTQYF | TGTGCCAGCAGCTGGACTTCCCACACAGATACGCAGTATTTT
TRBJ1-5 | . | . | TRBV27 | CASSPETGNQPQHF | TGTGCCAGCAGTCCCGAGACGGGCAATCAGCCCCAGCATTTT
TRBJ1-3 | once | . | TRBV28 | CASSLAVAQYTIYF | TGTGCCAGCAGTTTAGCCGTAGCCCAATACACCATATATTTT
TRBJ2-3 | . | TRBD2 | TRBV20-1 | CSARHSGRATDTQYF | TGCAGTGCTAGACATAGCGGGAGGGCCACAGATACGCAGTATTTT
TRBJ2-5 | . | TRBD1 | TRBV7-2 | CASSPDRGRETQYF | TGTGCCAGCAGCCCTGACAGGGGACGGGAGACCCAGTACTTC
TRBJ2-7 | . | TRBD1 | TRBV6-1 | CASSRDRSYEQYF | TGTGCCAGCAGTCGGGACAGATCCTACGAGCAGTACTTC
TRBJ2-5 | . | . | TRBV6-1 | CASRRHALLGETQYF | TGTGCCAGCAGGCGACACGCGTTACTGGGAGAGACCCAGTACTTC
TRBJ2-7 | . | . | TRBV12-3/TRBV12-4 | CASSEMTHSYEQYF | TGTGCCAGCAGTGAGATGACACATTCCTACGAGCAGTACTTC
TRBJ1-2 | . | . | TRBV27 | CASKDYYGYTF | TGTGCCAGCAAGGATTACTATGGCTACACCTTC
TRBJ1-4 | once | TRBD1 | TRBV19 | CASSIATRTGLFF | TGTGCCAGTAGTATCGCCACCAGGACAGGCTTGTTTTTT
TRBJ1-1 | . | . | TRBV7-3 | CASSSQENTEAFF | TGTGCCAGCAGCTCTCAGGAGAACACTGAAGCTTTCTTT
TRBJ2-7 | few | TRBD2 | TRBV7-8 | CASSLEWTSGYEQYF | TGTGCCAGCAGCTTGGAATGGACTAGCGGCTACGAGCAGTACTTC
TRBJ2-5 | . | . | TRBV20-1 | CSGTTGHGETQYF | TGCAGTGGAACAACTGGGCATGGAGAGACCCAGTACTTC
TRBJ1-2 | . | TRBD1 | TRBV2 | CASSDPRGNYGYTF | TGTGCCAGCAGTGACCCCAGGGGGAACTATGGCTACACCTTC
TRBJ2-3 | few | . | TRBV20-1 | CSARQGTNTDTQYF | TGCAGTGCTAGACAGGGGACTAACACAGATACGCAGTATTTT
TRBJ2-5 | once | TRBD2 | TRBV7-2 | CASSLGVAGETQYF | TGTGCCAGCAGCTTAGGAGTAGCGGGAGAGACCCAGTACTTC
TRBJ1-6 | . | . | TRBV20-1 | CSARGSGGTYNSPLHF | TGCAGTGCTAGAGGGTCCGGTGGGACCTATAATTCACCCCTCCACTTT